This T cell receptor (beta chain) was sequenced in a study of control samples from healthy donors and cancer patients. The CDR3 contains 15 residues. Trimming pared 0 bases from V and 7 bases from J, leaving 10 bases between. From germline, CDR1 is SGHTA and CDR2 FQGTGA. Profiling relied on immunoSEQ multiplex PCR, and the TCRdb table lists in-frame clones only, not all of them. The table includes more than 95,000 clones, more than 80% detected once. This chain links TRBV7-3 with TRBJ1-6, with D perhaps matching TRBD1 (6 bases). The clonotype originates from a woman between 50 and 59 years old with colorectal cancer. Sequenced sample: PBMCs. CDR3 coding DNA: TGTGCCAGCAGCTTAACAGCAGGGGCCAATTCACCCCTCCACTTT. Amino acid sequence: CASSLTAGANSPLHF.